This passage covers 7 T cell receptor beta chains from one sample sequenced in a study of T-cell memory formation after mild COVID-19. In TCRdb, the 5' RACE reads were re-called with MiXCR into one record per CDR3 protein. The profile covers roughly 140,000 distinct CDR3 sequences, with 11% to 15% appearing a single time and about 30% taken by the ten largest. Sequenced material: PBMCs or a T cell subset sorted from them (not recorded which). The receptor set was obtained from an adult woman who had mild COVID-19 (a few samples of this study predate the infection). Cell type and time point are not known.

V and J are TRBV12-3 or TRBV12-4 and TRBJ2-3, with a tentative D call TRBD2 (6 bases). CDR3 length equals 17 residues. V was pared by 3 bases and J by 2 bases, with 18 bases between. Here the CDR3 DNA reads TGTGCCAGCAGTTTTCGTCTGGAGGGGCTTCACACAGATACGCAGTATTTT. As protein: CASSFRLEGLHTDTQYF.

The chain employs TRBV4-1 and TRBJ1-2, with D tentatively TRBD1 (6 bases). Germline values: CDR1 MGHRA, CDR2 YSYEKL. The CDR3 sequence is 18 residues long. Trimming shortened V by 1 base and J by 2 bases, and 20 bases separated the two germline ends. The CDR3 DNA is TGCGCCAGCAGCCAAGGCCCCGGGGGCGCGCGTATGAACTATGGCTACACCTTC. Its protein is CASSQGPGGARMNYGYTF.

The chain couples TRBV19 to TRBJ2-1, with D unclear. This CDR3 contains 13 residues. With 6 bases removed from V and 5 bases from J, the gap between germline ends came to 11 bases. Germline loops: CDR1 LNHDA, CDR2 SQIVND (reference sequence). CDR3 sequence: CASSYLIHNEQFF. Here the CDR3 DNA reads TGTGCCAGTAGCTACCTTATACACAATGAGCAGTTCTTC.

By proportion, this clonotype is medium-sized. The rearrangement uses TRBV27 and TRBJ2-1; D unclear. The CDR3 sequence is 14 residues long. The V and J ends lost 8 bases and 5 bases respectively, with 16 bases between them. Germline V gene lookup returns CDR1 MNHEY and CDR2 SMNVEV (reference sequence). Here the CDR3 DNA reads TGTGCCAGCGGATACGGTGACGGAAACAATGAGCAGTTCTTC. Its protein product is CASGYGDGNNEQFF.

This clonotype came up a few times. The CDR3 here is CASSPAYGTGLRTQYF. The CDR3 nucleotides are TGCGCCAGCAGTCCTGCTTATGGGACAGGCCTTCGGACCCAGTACTTC. This chain connects TRBV5-1 to TRBJ2-5, with 8 bases that match TRBD1. CDR1 is SGHRS and CDR2 is YFSETQ in the germline V gene. The CDR3 sequence is 16 residues long. V lost 5 bases, J lost 7 bases, and 16 bases stayed unmatched.

This chain links TRBV5-6 with TRBJ1-6; D remains ambiguous. CDR3 length equals 17 residues. Germline CDR1 and CDR2: SGHDT and YYEEEE. V was cut by 1 base and J by 3 bases, with 14 bases left in between. The CDR3 DNA is TGTGCCAGCAGCTTGAGAGGCCAGAGTTTCTATAATTCACCCCTCCACTTT. Amino acid sequence: CASSLRGQSFYNSPLHF.

The V and J genes are TRBV11-2 and TRBJ1-2, with 7 bases matching TRBD1. The CDR3 length is 14 residues. From germline, CDR1 is SGHAT and CDR2 FQNNGV. The V and J ends lost 6 bases and 3 bases, in that order; junction bases with no gene match: 7. In DNA form, the CDR3 reads TGTGCCAGCAGTTCACAGGGGTGGGACTATGGCTACACCTTC. This encodes CASSSQGWDYGYTF. Based on the CDR3 plus reference TRBV11-2 and TRBJ1-2, the full variable domain is EAGVAQSPRYKIIEKRQSVAFWCNPISGHATLYWYQQILGQGPKLLIQFQNNGVVDDSQLPKDRFSAERLKGVDSTLKIQPAKLEDSAVYLCASSSQGWDYGYTFGSGTRLTVV.